This T cell receptor beta chain was documented in a study of vaccination effects on CD4 cells after COVID-19. General observations from the study: The study found marked clonal contraction of infection- and vaccine-induced clones late after vaccination. There were few convalescent patients in the study and no early post-infection timepoints.

Points on this clone: The antigen is undetermined.

Sequencing was performed with immunoSEQ multiplex PCR; in TCRdb, only in-frame clones are kept and a portion is missing. This sample has more than 25,000 clones, with 80% to 85% found just once. Viral peptide pool expansion of antigen-specific CD4+ T cells preceded sequencing in the ViraFEST assay. Once cultured for roughly 10 days, the cells underwent separation to obtain CD4+ T cells. Participants were vaccinated with two doses of either the BNT162b2 or mRNA-1273 vaccine. Cultures of about 2 million PBMC per well contained 10 IU/ml IL-2 plus 10 ug/ml peptides. Half-medium exchanges with IL-2 medium took place on days 3 and 7. There are 14 residues in the CDR3. V lost 6 bases and J lost 5; bases outside the gene matches: 10. Germline lookup yields CDR1 MNHEY and CDR2 SVGEGT.

The TCR comes from a human donor who received a COVID-19 vaccine. Some clones in this sample may be carry-over from other donors' samples. Sequenced here: CD4+ T cells from PBMCs cultured with SARS-CoV-2 spike peptides, sampled after COVID-19 vaccination. The V and J genes are TRBV6-2 or TRBV6-3 and TRBJ2-7; 7 nucleotides agree with TRBD2. CDR3 nucleotides: TGTGCCAGCAGCAGAGGACTAGAATGGAACGAGCAGTACGTC. Translating gives CASSRGLEWNEQYV.